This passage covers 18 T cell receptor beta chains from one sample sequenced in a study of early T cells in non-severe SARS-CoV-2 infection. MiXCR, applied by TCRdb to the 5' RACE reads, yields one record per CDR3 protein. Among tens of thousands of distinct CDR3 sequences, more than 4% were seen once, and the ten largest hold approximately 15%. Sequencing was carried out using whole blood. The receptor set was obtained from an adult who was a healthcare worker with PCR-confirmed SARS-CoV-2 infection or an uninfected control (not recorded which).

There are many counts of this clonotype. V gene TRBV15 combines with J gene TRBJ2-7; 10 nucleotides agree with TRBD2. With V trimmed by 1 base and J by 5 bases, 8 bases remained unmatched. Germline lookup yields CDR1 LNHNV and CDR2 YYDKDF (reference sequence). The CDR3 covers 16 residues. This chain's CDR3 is CATSRARTSGAHEQYF. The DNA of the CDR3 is TGTGCCACCAGCAGAGCAAGGACTAGCGGTGCCCACGAGCAGTACTTC. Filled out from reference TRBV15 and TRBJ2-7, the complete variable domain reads DAMVIQNPRYQVTQFGKPVTLSCSQTLNHNVMYWYQQKSSQAPKLLFHYYDKDFNNEADTPDNFQSRRPNTSFCFLDIRSPGLGDTAMYLCATSRARTSGAHEQYFGPGTRLTVT.

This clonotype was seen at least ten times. The CDR3 nucleotides read TGCAGCGCTCTCCAGCGGGGGGCAATTCAAGAGACCCAGTACTTC. Translated, it gives CSALQRGAIQETQYF. The gene calls are TRBV20-1 and TRBJ2-5; 9 bases are a match to TRBD2. This CDR3 has 15 amino acids. Germline CDR1 is DFQATT and CDR2 is SNEGSKA (reference sequence).

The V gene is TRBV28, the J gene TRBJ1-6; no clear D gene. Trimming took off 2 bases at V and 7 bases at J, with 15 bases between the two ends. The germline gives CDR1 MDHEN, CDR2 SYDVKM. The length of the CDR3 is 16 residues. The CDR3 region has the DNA TGTGCCAGCAGTTTAGTCGGTTCCCTTAGCAATTCACCCCTCCACTTT. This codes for CASSLVGSLSNSPLHF.

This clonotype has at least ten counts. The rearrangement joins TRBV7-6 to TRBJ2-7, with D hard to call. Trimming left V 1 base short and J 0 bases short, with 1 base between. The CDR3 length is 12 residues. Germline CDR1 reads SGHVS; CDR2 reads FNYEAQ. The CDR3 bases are TGTGCCAGCAGCTTAGTCTCCTACGAGCAGTACTTC. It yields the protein CASSLVSYEQYF. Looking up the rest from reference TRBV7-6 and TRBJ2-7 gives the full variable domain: GAGVSQSPRYKVTKRGQDVALRCDPISGHVSLYWYRQALGQGPEFLTYFNYEAQQDKSGLPNDRFSAERPEGSISTLTIQRTEQRDSAMYRCASSLVSYEQYFGPGTRLTVT.

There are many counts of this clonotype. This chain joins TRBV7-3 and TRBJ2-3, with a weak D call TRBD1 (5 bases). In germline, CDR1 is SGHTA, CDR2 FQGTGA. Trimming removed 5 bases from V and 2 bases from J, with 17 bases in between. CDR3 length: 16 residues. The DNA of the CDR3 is TGTGCCAGCAGCGCCGGAAGGACACTAAACACAGATACGCAGTATTTT. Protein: CASSAGRTLNTDTQYF. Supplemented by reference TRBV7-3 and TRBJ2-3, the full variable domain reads GAGVSQTPSNKVTEKGKYVELRCDPISGHTALYWYRQSLGQGPEFLIYFQGTGAADDSGLPNDRFFAVRPEGSVSTLKIQRTERGDSAVYLCASSAGRTLNTDTQYFGPGTRLTVL.

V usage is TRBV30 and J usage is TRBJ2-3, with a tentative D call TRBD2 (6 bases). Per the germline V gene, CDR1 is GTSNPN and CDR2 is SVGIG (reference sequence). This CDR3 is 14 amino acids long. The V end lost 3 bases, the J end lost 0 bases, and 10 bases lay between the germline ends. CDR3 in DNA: TGTGCCTGGAGAGCGGCGGGAAGCACAGATACGCAGTATTTT. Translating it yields CAWRAAGSTDTQYF. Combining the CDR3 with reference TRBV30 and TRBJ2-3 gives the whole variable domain SQTIHQWPATLVQPVGSPLSLECTVEGTSNPNLYWYRQAAGRGLQLLFYSVGIGQISSEVPQNLSASRPQDRQFILSSKKLLLSDSGFYLCAWRAAGSTDTQYFGPGTRLTVL.

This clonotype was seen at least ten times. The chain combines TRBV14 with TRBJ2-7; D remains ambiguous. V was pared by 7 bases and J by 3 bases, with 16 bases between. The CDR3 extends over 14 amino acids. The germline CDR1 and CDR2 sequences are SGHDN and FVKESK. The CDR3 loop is CASNDKGIGYEQYF. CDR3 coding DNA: TGTGCCAGCAACGATAAGGGTATTGGCTACGAGCAGTACTTC.

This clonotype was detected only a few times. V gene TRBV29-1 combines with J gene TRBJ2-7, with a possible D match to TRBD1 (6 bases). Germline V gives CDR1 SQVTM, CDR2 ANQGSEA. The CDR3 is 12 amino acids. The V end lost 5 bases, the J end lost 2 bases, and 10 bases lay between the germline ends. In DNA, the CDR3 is TGCAGCGTTCTCAGGGGCACCTACGAGCAGTACTTC. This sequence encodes CSVLRGTYEQYF.

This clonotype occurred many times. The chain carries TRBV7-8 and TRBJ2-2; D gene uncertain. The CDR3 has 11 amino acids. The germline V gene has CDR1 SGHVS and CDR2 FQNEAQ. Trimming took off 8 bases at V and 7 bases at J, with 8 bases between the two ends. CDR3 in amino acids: CASGSRGELFF. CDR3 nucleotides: TGTGCCAGCGGGTCCCGCGGGGAGCTGTTTTTT.

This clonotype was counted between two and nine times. The CDR3 region has the DNA TGTGCCAGCAGTTTAGGAGGGACAGGGTACGGCTACACCTTC. It codes for CASSLGGTGYGYTF. The gene calls are TRBV12-3 or TRBV12-4 and TRBJ1-2; 9 bases map to TRBD1. The V segment lost 1 base and the J segment 8 bases; nucleotides outside the gene matches: 5. The CDR3 covers 14 residues.

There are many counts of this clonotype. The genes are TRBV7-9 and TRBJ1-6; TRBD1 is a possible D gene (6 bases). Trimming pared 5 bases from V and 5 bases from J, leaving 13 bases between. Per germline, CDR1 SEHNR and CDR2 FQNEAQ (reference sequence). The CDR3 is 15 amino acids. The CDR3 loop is CASSGGTSNNSPLHF. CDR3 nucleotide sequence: TGTGCCAGCAGCGGAGGGACATCGAATAATTCACCCCTCCACTTT.

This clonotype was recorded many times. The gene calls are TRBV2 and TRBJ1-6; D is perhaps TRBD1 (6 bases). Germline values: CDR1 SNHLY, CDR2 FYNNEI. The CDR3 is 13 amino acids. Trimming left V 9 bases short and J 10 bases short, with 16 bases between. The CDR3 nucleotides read TGTGCCAGGAACACAGGGATCGGGTCACCCCTCCACTTT. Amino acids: CARNTGIGSPLHF. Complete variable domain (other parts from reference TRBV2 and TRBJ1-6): EPEVTQTPSHQVTQMGQEVILRCVPISNHLYFYWYRQILGQKVEFLVSFYNNEISEKSEIFDDQFSVERPDGSNFTLKIRSTKLEDSAMYFCARNTGIGSPLHFGNGTRLTVT.

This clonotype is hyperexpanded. Written as DNA, the CDR3 is TGTGCCAGCAGTTCCAGGCGGGATAAAGGGAATACGCAGTATTTT. It specifies CASSSRRDKGNTQYF. The chain recombines TRBV6-2 or TRBV6-3 with TRBJ2-3, with D tentatively TRBD2 (6 bases). The CDR3 has 15 amino acids. Germline V gene sequence: CDR1 MNHEY, CDR2 SVGEGT. The ends were cut back, 4 bases at V and 7 bases at J, with 18 bases in the middle.

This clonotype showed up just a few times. The CDR3: CASSDRDRGSYEQYF. The CDR3 DNA follows: TGTGCCAGCTCGGACCGGGACAGGGGTTCCTACGAGCAGTACTTC. The genes are TRBV18 and TRBJ2-7; TRBD1 aligns across 10 bases. The V gene's germline CDR1 is KGHSH and CDR2 LQKENI. This CDR3 is 15 amino acids long. J lost 1 base, V lost 6 bases, and 6 bases had no gene match.

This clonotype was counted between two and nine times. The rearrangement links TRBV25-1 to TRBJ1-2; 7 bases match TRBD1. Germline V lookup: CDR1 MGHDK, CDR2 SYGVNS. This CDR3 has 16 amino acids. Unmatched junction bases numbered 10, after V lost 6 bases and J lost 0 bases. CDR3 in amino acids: CASSSPGQRANYGYTF. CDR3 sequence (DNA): TGTGCCAGCAGCTCCCCGGGACAGCGGGCTAACTATGGCTACACCTTC.

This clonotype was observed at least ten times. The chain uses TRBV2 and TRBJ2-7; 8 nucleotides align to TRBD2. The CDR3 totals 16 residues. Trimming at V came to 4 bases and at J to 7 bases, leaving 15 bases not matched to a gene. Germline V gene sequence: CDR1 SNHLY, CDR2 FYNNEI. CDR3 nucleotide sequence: TGTGCCAGCAGTGGTCCGTCTAGCGGGTCCCCTAGGGAGCAGTACTTC. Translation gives CASSGPSSGSPREQYF. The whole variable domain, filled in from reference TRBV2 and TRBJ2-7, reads EPEVTQTPSHQVTQMGQEVILRCVPISNHLYFYWYRQILGQKVEFLVSFYNNEISEKSEIFDDQFSVERPDGSNFTLKIRSTKLEDSAMYFCASSGPSSGSPREQYFGPGTRLTVT.

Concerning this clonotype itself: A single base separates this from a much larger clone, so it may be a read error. The CDR3 DNA reads TGTGCCAGCAGCTCAACAGGGCCAGAAGAACTGTTTTTT. Its protein product is CASSSTGPEELFF. The J gene is TRBJ1-4, the V gene TRBV7-9; a possible D gene is TRBD1 (6 bases). Trimming took 4 bases from V and 12 from J, leaving 15 bases between them. Germline lookup yields CDR1 SEHNR and CDR2 FQNEAQ (reference sequence). The CDR3 runs 13 residues.

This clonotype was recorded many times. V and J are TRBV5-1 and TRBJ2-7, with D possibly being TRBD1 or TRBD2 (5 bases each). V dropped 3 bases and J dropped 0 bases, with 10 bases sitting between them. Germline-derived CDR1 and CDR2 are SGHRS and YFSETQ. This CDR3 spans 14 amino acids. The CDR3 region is CASSSRDPSYEQYF. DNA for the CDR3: TGCGCCAGCAGCTCCCGGGACCCCTCCTACGAGCAGTACTTC. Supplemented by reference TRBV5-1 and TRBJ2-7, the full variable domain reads KAGVTQTPRYLIKTRGQQVTLSCSPISGHRSVSWYQQTPGQGLQFLFEYFSETQRNKGNFPGRFSGRQFSNSRSEMNVSTLELGDSALYLCASSSRDPSYEQYFGPGTRLTVT.